Following are 10 T cell receptor beta chains from one sample sequenced in a study of shared clonotypes between healthy human individuals. Here immunoSEQ multiplex PCR was the method, and the copy in TCRdb shows in-frame clones only, minus some. The sample lists roughly 500,000 clones, about 72% seen once, with more than 10% in the top ten. Sequencing used PBMCs. These receptors were taken from a woman aged 40 to 50 in good health. Some clones in this sample may be carry-over from other donors' samples.

V and J are TRBV5-6 and TRBJ2-3; 9 nucleotides line up with TRBD2. V gave up 0 bases and J gave up 0 bases; unmatched junction bases: 8. Germline values: CDR1 SGHDT, CDR2 YYEEEE. This CDR3 contains 18 residues. The CDR3 spells CASSLGLAGAASTDTQYF. CDR3 sequence (DNA): TGTGCCAGCAGCTTGGGGTTAGCGGGGGCAGCTAGCACAGATACGCAGTATTTT.

The J gene is TRBJ2-7, the V gene TRBV5-4, with a tentative D call TRBD2 (6 bases). This CDR3 is built from 15 residues. Deletions cut 3 bases from V and 2 bases from J, with 15 bases between. Germline V gene lookup returns CDR1 SGHNT and CDR2 YYREEE (reference sequence). CDR3 nucleotides: TGTGCCAGCAGCTATTCTAGCGACCAGCCCTACGAGCAGTACTTC. This translates into CASSYSSDQPYEQYF.

The chain carries TRBV9 and TRBJ2-7; D unresolved. V lost 0 bases to trimming and J lost 6 bases, with 10 bases between them. Germline-derived CDR1 and CDR2 are SGDLS and YYNGEE. The CDR3 has 13 residues. The CDR3 loop reads CASSVGLSSEQYF. CDR3 nucleotide sequence: TGTGCCAGCAGCGTAGGGCTCTCTAGCGAGCAGTACTTC.

This rearrangement joins TRBV5-6 to TRBJ2-7; weak D call: TRBD2 (6 bases). The V gene's germline CDR1 is SGHDT and CDR2 YYEEEE. The CDR3 runs to 17 residues. Trimming removed 0 bases at V and 6 bases at J, with 22 bases between. CDR3 coding DNA: TGTGCCAGCAGCTTGGCCTTTCGGCGGGGAGAGACTGTCGAGCAGTACTTC. Translating it yields CASSLAFRRGETVEQYF.

The chain is built from TRBV5-1 and TRBJ1-2, with TRBD1 matching 7 bases. V was clipped by 4 bases and J by 8 bases; unmatched bases: 14. Looked up from germline, CDR1 is SGHRS and CDR2 is YFSETQ. The length of the CDR3 is 15 residues. The CDR3 loop is CASSETGTDIRGYTF. CDR3 nucleotide sequence: TGCGCCAGCAGCGAAACCGGGACAGATATTCGGGGCTACACCTTC.

The V and J genes are TRBV5-4 and TRBJ1-1, with a weak D call TRBD1 (6 bases). The germline CDR1 and CDR2 sequences are SGHNT and YYREEE (reference sequence). The CDR3 covers 14 residues. Trimming removed 3 bases from V and 1 base from J, with 10 bases in between. CDR3 amino acids: CASSYPDRNTEAFF. The CDR3, as DNA: TGTGCCAGCAGCTACCCGGACAGGAACACTGAAGCTTTCTTT.

This clone has only one observation. The chain couples TRBV2 to TRBJ1-4; D is possibly TRBD1 (5 bases). Germline V CDR1 and CDR2: SNHLY, FYNNEI. The CDR3 contains 13 residues. V lost 6 bases, J lost 7 bases, and 12 bases lay in between. In nucleotides, the CDR3 is TGTGCCAGCAGGGGGACTGGGCCTGAAAAACTGTTTTTT. It encodes CASRGTGPEKLFF. The full variable domain, its missing parts supplied by reference TRBV2 and TRBJ1-4, is EPEVTQTPSHQVTQMGQEVILRCVPISNHLYFYWYRQILGQKVEFLVSFYNNEISEKSEIFDDQFSVERPDGSNFTLKIRSTKLEDSAMYFCASRGTGPEKLFFGSGTQLSVL.

V usage is TRBV10-3 and J usage is TRBJ2-3; no firm D call. This CDR3 is 15 amino acids long. Germline CDR1 ENHRY, CDR2 SYGVKD. V lost 0 bases and J 0 bases, leaving 7 bases between the germline ends. The CDR3 region is CAISESRQSTDTQYF. The CDR3 DNA sequence: TGTGCCATCAGTGAGTCGAGGCAGAGCACAGATACGCAGTATTTT.

The chain uses TRBV27 and TRBJ2-5, with 11 nucleotides matching TRBD2. Germline CDR1 is MNHEY and CDR2 is SMNVEV (reference sequence). The CDR3 covers 17 residues. V shed 5 bases, J shed 7 bases, and the junction held 15 bases outside the gene matches. CDR3: CASSDEVGLAGRSTQYF. The CDR3 DNA is TGTGCCAGCAGTGACGAAGTTGGACTAGCGGGCAGGTCGACCCAGTACTTC.

The sample holds many counts of this clone. The genes are TRBV28 and TRBJ2-7, with 7 nucleotides matching TRBD1. There are 13 residues in the CDR3. V shed 7 bases, J shed 2 bases, and the junction held 5 bases outside the gene matches. CDR1 is MDHEN, CDR2 SYDVKM, per germline. DNA for the CDR3: TGTGCCAGCACCAACAGGGGCCCCTACGAGCAGTACTTC. Protein: CASTNRGPYEQYF.